This T cell receptor (beta chain) comes out of a study of cytomegalovirus exposure and HLA in healthy donors. CDR1 MGHDK and CDR2 SYGVNS come from the germline V gene. This CDR3 region has 14 residues. The V and J ends lost 3 bases and 3 bases respectively, with 6 bases between them. The PCR ran on 60 Vbeta and 13 Jbeta primers. TCRdb's table, derived via immunoSEQ multiplex PCR, lists solely in-frame clones and lacks some. The sample includes about 170,000 clones, approximately 80% seen only once; the top ten take approximately 4.1%. The J gene is TRBJ2-6, the V gene TRBV25-1; no clear D. The TCR sequence derives from a woman in her 50s in good health and CMV-seropositive. Sample: PBMCs. CDR3 in DNA: TGTGCCAGCAGTGATATGTTTGGGGCCAACGTCCTGACTTTC. Translating gives CASSDMFGANVLTF. Based on the CDR3 plus reference TRBV25-1 and TRBJ2-6, the full variable domain is EADIYQTPRYLVIGTGKKITLECSQTMGHDKMYWYQQDPGMELHLIHYSYGVNSTEKGDLSSESTVSRIRTEHFPLTLESARPSHTSQYLCASSDMFGANVLTFGAGSRLTVL.